The 20 T cell receptor beta chains below all came from one sample that was sequenced in a study of control samples from healthy donors and cancer patients. Libraries were prepared by immunoSEQ multiplex PCR; TCRdb keeps only in-frame clonotypes and omits some of them. The sample lists approximately 79,000 clones, around 91% occurring once. Sequenced material: blood. Receptor source: a middle-aged man in good health.

The chain's CDR3 is CASSFETGYNSPLHF. The CDR3 coding sequence is TGTGCCAGCAGCTTTGAGACAGGTTATAATTCACCCCTCCACTTT. The gene calls are TRBV11-2 and TRBJ1-6; possible D gene TRBD1, 6 bases. Germline loops: CDR1 SGHAT, CDR2 FQNNGV. The CDR3 contains 15 residues. Trimming pared 3 bases from V and 4 bases from J, leaving 10 bases between.

The rearrangement uses TRBV5-6 and TRBJ2-2, with TRBD1 matching 11 bases. After removal of 4 bases from V and 6 bases from J, the junction contained 5 bases not matched to a gene. Germline lookup yields CDR1 SGHDT and CDR2 YYEEEE. The CDR3 totals 15 residues. The CDR3 region is CASSRDRGFAGELFF. Written as DNA, the CDR3 is TGTGCCAGCAGCCGGGACAGGGGGTTCGCCGGGGAGCTGTTTTTT.

The rearrangement joins TRBV5-1 to TRBJ1-1; D is unresolved. This CDR3 is 12 amino acids long. V was pared by 4 bases and J by 8 bases, with 12 bases between. From germline, CDR1 is SGHRS and CDR2 YFSETQ. CDR3 protein: CASSVQGREAFF. The CDR3 DNA sequence: TGCGCCAGCAGCGTCCAAGGTCGCGAAGCTTTCTTT.

The V gene is TRBV2, the J gene TRBJ2-7; TRBD2 might be the D (6 bases). V dropped 6 bases and J dropped 7 bases, with 19 bases sitting between them. This CDR3 is built from 14 residues. CDR1 is SNHLY, CDR2 FYNNEI, per germline. Written as DNA, the CDR3 is TGTGCCAGCAGGGAACTGGCCTCAGGAGGGGAGCAGTACTTC. Translation: CASRELASGGEQYF.

This sequence joins TRBV27 and TRBJ1-2; 11 nucleotides match TRBD1. The V gene end was trimmed by 1 base and the J gene end by 7 bases; junction bases not matched to a gene: 11. Germline CDR1 MNHEY, CDR2 SMNVEV (reference sequence). The CDR3 has 17 amino acids. Written as DNA, the CDR3 is TGTGCCAGCAGTTTATTATCCCGGACAGGGGGCCCTGGTGGCTACACCTTC. Translation gives CASSLLSRTGGPGGYTF.

This clone was detected a few times. The chain joins TRBV7-2 to TRBJ1-2, with D unclear. Per germline, CDR1 SGHTA and CDR2 FQGNSA. V lost 6 bases and J 14 bases, leaving 28 bases between the germline ends. The CDR3 runs 15 residues. The CDR3 protein is CASRFDGAGRRAETF. The CDR3 DNA reads as TGTGCCAGCAGATTCGACGGTGCAGGCAGGAGAGCTGAAACCTTC.

The chain links TRBV11-3 to TRBJ2-2, with D unclear. Germline loops: CDR1 SGHNT, CDR2 YENEEA. The CDR3 has 17 amino acids. V was trimmed by 5 bases and J by 7 bases, leaving 23 bases between them. The CDR3 nucleotides read TGTGCCAGCAGCGACCCCCCGGGCAGCATTTTAGGCGGGGAGCTGTTTTTT. Encoded protein: CASSDPPGSILGGELFF.

The chain uses TRBV6-2 or TRBV6-3 and TRBJ2-3; no firm D call. Germline V gene sequence: CDR1 MNHEY, CDR2 SVGEGT. The V end lost 5 bases, the J end lost 2 bases, and 14 bases lay between the germline ends. The CDR3 contains 15 residues. The CDR3 region has the DNA TGTGCCAGCAGTAGGGTTAGAGGACCCACAGATACGCAGTATTTT. It is translated as CASSRVRGPTDTQYF.

V gene TRBV19 combines with J gene TRBJ2-2; D is possibly TRBD1 (5 bases). The CDR3 covers 15 residues. Looked up from germline, CDR1 is LNHDA and CDR2 is SQIVND (reference sequence). V gave up 3 bases and J gave up 0 bases, with 8 bases separating them. DNA for the CDR3: TGTGCCAGTAGTATCACAGGTCCGAACACCGGGGAGCTGTTTTTT. Translated, it gives CASSITGPNTGELFF.

The gene calls are TRBV9 and TRBJ1-2; D gene ambiguous. The CDR3 loop spans 13 amino acids. The V gene lost 4 bases and the J gene lost 0 bases, with 7 bases spanning the gap. Germline values: CDR1 SGDLS, CDR2 YYNGEE. In DNA, the CDR3 is TGTGCCAGCAGCCTTGGACCTAACTATGGCTACACCTTC. Protein sequence: CASSLGPNYGYTF.

This chain uses TRBV19 with TRBJ2-3; 8 bases agree with TRBD1. The CDR3 length is 17 residues. Trimming cost V 2 bases and J 0 bases; bases outside gene matches: 7. Germline-derived CDR1 and CDR2 are LNHDA and SQIVND (reference sequence). The CDR3 DNA sequence: TGTGCCAGTAGTATACGGGACAGGAGGACTAGCACAGATACGCAGTATTTT. It codes for CASSIRDRRTSTDTQYF.

This clone was seen once. The J gene is TRBJ1-2, the V gene TRBV25-1, with 9 bases matching TRBD1. The junction had 4 bases not matched to a gene; V was cut back by 4 bases and J by 7 bases. This CDR3 comprises 13 residues. Germline assignment: CDR1 MGHDK and CDR2 SYGVNS. CDR3 in amino acids: CASSAGQGSGYTF. The CDR3 DNA reads TGTGCCAGCAGTGCAGGACAGGGGTCTGGCTACACCTTC.

The chain carries TRBV7-9 and TRBJ1-1; the D gene is possibly TRBD1 (5 bases). The germline CDR1 and CDR2 sequences are SEHNR and FQNEAQ (reference sequence). V gave up 6 bases and J gave up 3 bases, with 14 bases separating them. CDR3 length equals 14 residues. CDR3 nucleotide sequence: TGTGCCAGCAGTTACTCCGGGGGTCACACTGAAGCTTTCTTT. It yields the protein CASSYSGGHTEAFF.

This sequence joins TRBV2 and TRBJ1-2; possible D gene TRBD1, 6 bases. The CDR3 is made up of 16 amino acids. The germline V gene has CDR1 SNHLY and CDR2 FYNNEI. The V end lost 0 bases, the J end lost 6 bases, and 17 bases lay between the germline ends. In DNA, the CDR3 is TGTGCCAGCAGTGAAGCTATAACAGGGTACGTGGATGGCTACACCTTC. Translation gives CASSEAITGYVDGYTF.

The chain recombines TRBV9 with TRBJ2-2; possibly TRBD2 for D (6 bases). CDR1 SGDLS and CDR2 YYNGEE come from the germline V gene. V lost 3 bases, J lost 3 bases, and 18 bases lay in between. The CDR3 extends over 17 amino acids. The CDR3 sequence is CASSGPRDGPDTGELFF. In DNA form, the CDR3 reads TGTGCCAGCAGCGGACCGCGGGACGGCCCGGACACCGGGGAGCTGTTTTTT.

The chain is built from TRBV27 and TRBJ1-1; D remains ambiguous. Germline V gene lookup returns CDR1 MNHEY and CDR2 SMNVEV (reference sequence). The CDR3 runs 15 residues. V was trimmed by 7 bases and J by 3 bases, leaving 18 bases between them. CDR3 loop: CASTPNRAWDTEAFF. The DNA of the CDR3 is TGTGCCAGCACCCCGAATAGAGCCTGGGACACTGAAGCTTTCTTT.

The V and J genes are TRBV3-1 (or the pseudogene TRBV3-2) and TRBJ2-1; D possibly corresponds to TRBD2 (6 bases). This CDR3 has 15 amino acids. V was cut by 4 bases and J by 6 bases, with 16 bases left in between. Germline-derived CDR1 and CDR2 are LGHDT and YNNKEL (reference sequence). The CDR3 DNA reads as TGTGCCAGCAGCCCAAATAGACTAGTGGTCAATGAGCAGTTCTTC. This translates into CASSPNRLVVNEQFF.

The chain joins TRBV7-2 to TRBJ2-7; TRBD1 is a possible D gene (6 bases). CDR3 length: 13 amino acids. Germline assignment: CDR1 SGHTA and CDR2 FQGNSA. V dropped 5 bases and J dropped 5 bases, with 13 bases sitting between them. CDR3: CASSTPGQNEQYF. The CDR3 DNA is TGTGCCAGCAGCACCCCGGGACAAAACGAGCAGTACTTC. Complete variable domain (other parts from reference TRBV7-2 and TRBJ2-7): GAGVSQSPSNKVTEKGKDVELRCDPISGHTALYWYRQSLGQGLEFLIYFQGNSAPDKSGLPSDRFSAERTGGSVSTLTIQRTQQEDSAVYLCASSTPGQNEQYFGPGTRLTVT.

This chain connects TRBV24-1 to TRBJ2-7, with TRBD1 matching over 9 bases. CDR1 is KGHDR, CDR2 SFDVKD, per germline. The CDR3 sequence is 16 residues long. The trim removed 4 bases at V and 0 bases at J, leaving 6 bases unmatched. The CDR3 bases are TGTGCCACCAGTGAGGGCCCGGGACAGGGCTCCTACGAGCAGTACTTC. Translation gives CATSEGPGQGSYEQYF.

This clone was counted a few times. The chain couples TRBV5-1 to TRBJ2-7, with TRBD1 as a possible D gene (7 bases). Germline lookup yields CDR1 SGHRS and CDR2 YFSETQ. Trimming cost V 0 bases and J 4 bases, with 11 bases left between them. The CDR3 covers 14 residues. The CDR3 bases are TGCGCCAGCAGCTTGGGTGCAGGGGGGTACGAGCAGTACTTC. It translates to CASSLGAGGYEQYF. Based on the CDR3 plus reference TRBV5-1 and TRBJ2-7, the full variable domain is KAGVTQTPRYLIKTRGQQVTLSCSPISGHRSVSWYQQTPGQGLQFLFEYFSETQRNKGNFPGRFSGRQFSNSRSEMNVSTLELGDSALYLCASSLGAGGYEQYFGPGTRLTVT.